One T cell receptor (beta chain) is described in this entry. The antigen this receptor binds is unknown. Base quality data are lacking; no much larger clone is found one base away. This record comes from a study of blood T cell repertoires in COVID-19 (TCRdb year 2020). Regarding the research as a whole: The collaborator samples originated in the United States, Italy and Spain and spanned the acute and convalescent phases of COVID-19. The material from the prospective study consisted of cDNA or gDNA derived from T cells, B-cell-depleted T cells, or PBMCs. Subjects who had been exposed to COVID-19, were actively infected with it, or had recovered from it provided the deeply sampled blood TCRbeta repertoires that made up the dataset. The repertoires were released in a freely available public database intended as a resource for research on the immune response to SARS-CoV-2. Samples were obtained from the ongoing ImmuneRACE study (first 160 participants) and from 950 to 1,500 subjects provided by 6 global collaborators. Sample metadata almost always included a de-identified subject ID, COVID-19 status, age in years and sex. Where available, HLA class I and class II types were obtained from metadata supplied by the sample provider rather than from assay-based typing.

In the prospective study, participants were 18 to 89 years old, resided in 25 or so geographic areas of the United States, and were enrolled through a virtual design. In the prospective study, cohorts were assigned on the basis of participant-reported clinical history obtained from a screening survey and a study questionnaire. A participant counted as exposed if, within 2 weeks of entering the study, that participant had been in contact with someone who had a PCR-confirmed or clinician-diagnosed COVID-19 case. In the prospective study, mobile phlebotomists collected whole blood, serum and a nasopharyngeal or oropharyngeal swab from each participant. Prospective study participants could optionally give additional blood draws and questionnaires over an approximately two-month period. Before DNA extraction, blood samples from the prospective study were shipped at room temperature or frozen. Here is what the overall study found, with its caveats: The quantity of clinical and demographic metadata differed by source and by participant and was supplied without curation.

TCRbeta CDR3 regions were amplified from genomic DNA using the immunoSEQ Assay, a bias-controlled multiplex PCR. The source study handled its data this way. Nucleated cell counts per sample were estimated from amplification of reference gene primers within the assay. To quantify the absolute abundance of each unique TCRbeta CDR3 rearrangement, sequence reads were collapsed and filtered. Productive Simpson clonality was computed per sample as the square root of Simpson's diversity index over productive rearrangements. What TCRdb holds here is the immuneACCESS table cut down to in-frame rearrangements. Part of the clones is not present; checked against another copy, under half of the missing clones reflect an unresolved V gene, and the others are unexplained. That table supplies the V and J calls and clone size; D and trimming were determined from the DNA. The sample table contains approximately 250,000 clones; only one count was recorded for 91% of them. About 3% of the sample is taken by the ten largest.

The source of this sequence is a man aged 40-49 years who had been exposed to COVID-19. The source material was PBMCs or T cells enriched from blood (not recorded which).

The bases read TGTGCCAGCAGTCCCCCCCCCAGTTTACAAGAGACCCAGTACTTC. It codes for CASSPPPSLQETQYF. The chain was built from TRBV28 and TRBJ2-5; no D gene can be assigned with confidence. V is shortened by 5 bases, J by 2 bases, and the region joining them spans 15 bases. The CDR3 has 15 amino acids, counting the end cysteine and phenylalanine. The DNA shown is the 45-base CDR3, in frame from base 1. CDR1 and CDR2 are drawn from the germline V gene: MDHEN, SYDVKM.